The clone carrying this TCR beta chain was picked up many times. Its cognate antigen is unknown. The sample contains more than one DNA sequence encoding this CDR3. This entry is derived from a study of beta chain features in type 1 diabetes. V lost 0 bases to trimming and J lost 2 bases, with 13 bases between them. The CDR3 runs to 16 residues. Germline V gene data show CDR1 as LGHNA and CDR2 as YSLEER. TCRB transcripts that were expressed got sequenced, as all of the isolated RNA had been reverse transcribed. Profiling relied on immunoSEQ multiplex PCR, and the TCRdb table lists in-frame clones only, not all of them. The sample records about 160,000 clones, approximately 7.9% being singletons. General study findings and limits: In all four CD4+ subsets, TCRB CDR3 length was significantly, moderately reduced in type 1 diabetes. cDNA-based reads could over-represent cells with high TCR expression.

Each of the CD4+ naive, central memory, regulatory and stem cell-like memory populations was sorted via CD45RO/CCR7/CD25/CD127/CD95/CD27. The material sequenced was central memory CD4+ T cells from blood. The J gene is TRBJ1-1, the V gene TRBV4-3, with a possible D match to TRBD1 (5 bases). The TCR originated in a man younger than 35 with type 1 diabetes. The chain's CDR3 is CASSQDPQGANTEAFF. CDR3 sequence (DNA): TGCGCCAGCAGCCAAGATCCTCAAGGGGCCAACACTGAAGCTTTCTTT.